This TCR beta chain was observed in a study of blood T cell repertoires in COVID-19 (dated by TCRdb to 2020 to 2022). With respect to the entire study: The collaborator samples originated in the United States, Italy and Spain and spanned the acute and convalescent phases of COVID-19. The material from the prospective study consisted of cDNA or gDNA derived from T cells, B-cell-depleted T cells, or PBMCs. Deeply sampled blood TCRbeta repertoires from subjects exposed to, actively infected with, or recovered from COVID-19 were included in the dataset. A freely available public database, intended as a resource for researchers studying the immune response to SARS-CoV-2, is where the repertoires were released. Samples came from the ongoing ImmuneRACE study (first 160 participants) plus 1,254 subjects from 6 global collaborators. Nearly every sample came with metadata listing a de-identified subject ID, COVID-19 status, age in years and sex. Where available, HLA class I and class II types were taken from metadata supplied by the sample provider and were not determined by assay-based typing.

TCRbeta CDR3 regions were amplified from genomic DNA using the immunoSEQ Assay, a bias-controlled multiplex PCR. In the paper's pipeline: Within the assay, amplification of reference gene primers was used to estimate how many nucleated cells each sample contained. Sequence reads were collapsed and filtered to measure the absolute abundance of every unique TCRbeta CDR3 rearrangement. Productive Simpson clonality was computed per sample as the square root of Simpson's diversity index over productive rearrangements. What TCRdb holds here is the immuneACCESS table cut down to in-frame rearrangements. Part of the clones is not present; checked against another copy, under half of the missing clones reflect an unresolved V gene, and the others are unexplained. V, J and clone size derive from that table, while D and trimming were established from the DNA sequence. In all, the sample holds more than 60,000 clones, and 88% of those were seen once. The ten largest clones add up to around two fifths of the sample.

The research as a whole found: The amount of clinical and demographic metadata varied by source and participant and was provided uncurated.

Counted from cysteine to phenylalanine, this CDR3 has 12 amino acids. Kept here is only the CDR3 DNA, which spans 36 bases and is read in frame from base 1. The V end gives up 3 bases and the J end 8 bases, leaving 3 bases in the junction not matched to a gene. Details on this clone: This receptor's antigen is unknown. No base qualities exist here, and no much larger clone lies one base off it.

One collaborating source in Seattle enrolled patients while the patients were actively infected and followed the patients over time throughout the course of disease. Whole blood was collected in K2EDTA tubes by collaborating institutions according to the institutions' own protocols. For TCRbeta analysis, collaborators shipped samples as frozen whole blood, isolated PBMCs, or DNA extracted from either of those sample types. Input material: peripheral blood. The chain is encoded by TRBV12-3 or TRBV12-4 joined to TRBJ1-1; TRBD1 lines up with 7 middle nucleotides. The receptor comes from a woman aged 55-70 years with COVID-19, enrolled during active disease. The CDR3 protein is CASSFPGQEAFF. The DNA sequence reads TGTGCCAGCAGTTTTCCGGGACAGGAAGCTTTCTTT.